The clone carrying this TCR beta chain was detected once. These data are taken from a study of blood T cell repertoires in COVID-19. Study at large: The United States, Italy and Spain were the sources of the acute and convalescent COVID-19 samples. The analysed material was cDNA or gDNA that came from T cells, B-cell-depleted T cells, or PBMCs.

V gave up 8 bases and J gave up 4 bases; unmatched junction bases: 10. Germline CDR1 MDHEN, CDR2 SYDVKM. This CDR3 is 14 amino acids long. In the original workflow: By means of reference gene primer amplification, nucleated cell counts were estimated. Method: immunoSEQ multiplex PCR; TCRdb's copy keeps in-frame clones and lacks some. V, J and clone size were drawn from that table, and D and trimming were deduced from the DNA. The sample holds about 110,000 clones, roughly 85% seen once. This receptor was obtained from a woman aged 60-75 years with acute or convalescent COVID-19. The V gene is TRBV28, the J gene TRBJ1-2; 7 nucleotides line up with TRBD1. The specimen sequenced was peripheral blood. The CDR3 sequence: CASGDRAVGYGYTF. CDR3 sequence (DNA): TGTGCCAGCGGAGACAGGGCCGTCGGCTATGGCTACACCTTC.